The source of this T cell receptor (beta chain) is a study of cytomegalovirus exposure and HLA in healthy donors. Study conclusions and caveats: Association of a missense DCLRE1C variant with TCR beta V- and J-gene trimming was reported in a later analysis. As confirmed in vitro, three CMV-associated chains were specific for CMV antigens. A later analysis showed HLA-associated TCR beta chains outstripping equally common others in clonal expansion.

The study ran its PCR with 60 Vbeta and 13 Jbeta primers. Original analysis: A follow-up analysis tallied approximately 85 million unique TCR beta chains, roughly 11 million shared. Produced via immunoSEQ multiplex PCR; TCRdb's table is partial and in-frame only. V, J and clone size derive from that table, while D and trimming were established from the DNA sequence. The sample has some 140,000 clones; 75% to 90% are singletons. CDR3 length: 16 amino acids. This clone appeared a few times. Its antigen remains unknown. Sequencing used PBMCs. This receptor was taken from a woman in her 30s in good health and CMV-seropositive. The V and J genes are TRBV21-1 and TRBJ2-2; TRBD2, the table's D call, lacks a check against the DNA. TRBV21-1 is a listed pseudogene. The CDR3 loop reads CASSKVGAGDTGELFF. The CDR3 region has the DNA TGTGCCAGCAGCAAAGTCGGGGCGGGAGATACCGGGGAGCTGTTTTTT.